This T cell receptor (beta chain) was profiled in a study of blood T cell repertoires in COVID-19. Background on the study: Samples came from the United States, Italy and Spain, spanning acute and convalescent COVID-19. PBMCs, B-cell-depleted T cells, or T cells were the source of the cDNA or gDNA that made up the material.

Losses at the gene ends were 8 bases for V and 0 bases for J; bases not matched to a gene: 12. The CDR3 runs to 17 residues. Germline V lookup: CDR1 LNHDA, CDR2 SQIVND (reference sequence). Authors' analysis steps: Amplification of reference gene primers provided the estimated nucleated cell counts. Generated by immunoSEQ multiplex PCR, the TCRdb table keeps only in-frame clones and is missing some. That table furnishes V, J and clone size, whereas the DNA furnished D and trimming. The data contain roughly 300,000 clones, approximately 81% of them singletons. Sequencing was done on a sample of peripheral blood. The V and J genes are TRBV19 and TRBJ1-1; 10 positions agree with TRBD1. The clonotype comes from a woman in her sixties or seventies with active or convalescent COVID-19. The CDR3 protein is CASSPTGGILMNTEAFF. CDR3 DNA sequence: TGTGCCAGTTCCCCGACAGGGGGCATCCTCATGAACACTGAAGCTTTCTTT.